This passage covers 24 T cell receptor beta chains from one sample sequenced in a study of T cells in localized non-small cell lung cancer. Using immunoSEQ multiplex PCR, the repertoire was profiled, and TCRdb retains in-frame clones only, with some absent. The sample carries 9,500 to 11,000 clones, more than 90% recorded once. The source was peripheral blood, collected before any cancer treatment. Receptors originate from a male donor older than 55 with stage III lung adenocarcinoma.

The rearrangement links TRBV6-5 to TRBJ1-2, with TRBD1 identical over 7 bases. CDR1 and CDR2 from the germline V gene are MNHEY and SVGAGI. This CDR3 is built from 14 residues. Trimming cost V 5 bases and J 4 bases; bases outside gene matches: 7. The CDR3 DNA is TGTGCCAGCAGTCCGAGACAGGGCGGCTATGGCTACACCTTC. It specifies CASSPRQGGYGYTF.

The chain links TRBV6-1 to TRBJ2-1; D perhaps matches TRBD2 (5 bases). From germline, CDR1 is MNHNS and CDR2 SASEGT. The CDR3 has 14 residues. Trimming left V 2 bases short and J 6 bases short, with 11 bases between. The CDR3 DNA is TGTGCCAGCAGTGAAAATGGAGGAATCAATGAGCAGTTCTTC. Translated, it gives CASSENGGINEQFF.

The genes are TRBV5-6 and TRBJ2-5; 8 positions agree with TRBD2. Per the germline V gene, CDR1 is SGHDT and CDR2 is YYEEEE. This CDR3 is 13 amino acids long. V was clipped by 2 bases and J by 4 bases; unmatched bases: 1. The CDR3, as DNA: TGTGCCAGCAGCTTAGCGGGAGTAGAGACCCAGTACTTC. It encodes CASSLAGVETQYF.

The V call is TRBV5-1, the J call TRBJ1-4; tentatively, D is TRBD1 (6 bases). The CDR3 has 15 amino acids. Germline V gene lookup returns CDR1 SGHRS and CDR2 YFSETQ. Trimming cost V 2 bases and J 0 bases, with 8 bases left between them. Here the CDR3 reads CASSLNRATNEKLFF. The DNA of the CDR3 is TGCGCCAGCAGCTTAAACAGGGCAACTAATGAAAAACTGTTTTTT.

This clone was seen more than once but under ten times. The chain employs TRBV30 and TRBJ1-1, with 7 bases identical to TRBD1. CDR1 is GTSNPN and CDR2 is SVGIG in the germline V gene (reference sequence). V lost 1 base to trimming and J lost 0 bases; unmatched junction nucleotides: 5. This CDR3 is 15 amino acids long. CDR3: CAWSDRQGMNTEAFF. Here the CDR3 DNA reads TGTGCCTGGAGTGATAGACAGGGCATGAACACTGAAGCTTTCTTT.

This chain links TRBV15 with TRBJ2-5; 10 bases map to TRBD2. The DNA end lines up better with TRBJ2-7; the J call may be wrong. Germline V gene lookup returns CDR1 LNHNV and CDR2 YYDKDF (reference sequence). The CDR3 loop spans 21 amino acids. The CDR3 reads CATSSLGRASGSGISSYEQYF. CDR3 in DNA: TGTGCCACCAGCAGCCTCGGTAGGGCTAGCGGGAGTGGAATAAGCTCCTACGAGCAGTACTTC.

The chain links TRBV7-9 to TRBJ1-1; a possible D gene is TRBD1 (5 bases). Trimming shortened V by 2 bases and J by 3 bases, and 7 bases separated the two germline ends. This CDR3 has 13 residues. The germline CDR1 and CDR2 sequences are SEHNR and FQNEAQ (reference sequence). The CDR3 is CASSLLGDTEAFF. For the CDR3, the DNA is TGTGCCAGCAGCTTACTGGGGGACACTGAAGCTTTCTTT.

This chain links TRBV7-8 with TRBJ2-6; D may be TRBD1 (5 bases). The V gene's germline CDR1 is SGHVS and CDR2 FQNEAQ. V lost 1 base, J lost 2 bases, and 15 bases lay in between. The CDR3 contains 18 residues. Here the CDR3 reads CASSLGGGSRTGANVLTF. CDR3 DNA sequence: TGTGCCAGCAGCTTAGGGGGCGGAAGTAGAACTGGGGCCAACGTCCTGACTTTC. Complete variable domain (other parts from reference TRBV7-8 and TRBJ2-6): GAGVSQSPRYKVAKRGQDVALRCDPISGHVSLFWYQQALGQGPEFLTYFQNEAQLDKSGLPSDRFFAERPEGSVSTLKIQRTQQEDSAVYLCASSLGGGSRTGANVLTFGAGSRLTVL.

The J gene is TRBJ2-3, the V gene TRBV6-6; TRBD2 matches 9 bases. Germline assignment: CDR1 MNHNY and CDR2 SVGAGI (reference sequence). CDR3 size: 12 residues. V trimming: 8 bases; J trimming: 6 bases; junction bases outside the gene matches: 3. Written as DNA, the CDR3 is TGTGCCAGCGCGGGAGGGCCGGATACGCAGTATTTT. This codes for CASAGGPDTQYF.

CDR3 nucleotides: TGTGCCAGCAGCGTAACAGGGAACACCGGGGAGCTGTTTTTT. It yields the protein CASSVTGNTGELFF. This rearrangement joins TRBV9 to TRBJ2-2, with D possibly matching TRBD1 (5 bases). V dropped 1 base and J dropped 1 base, with 5 bases sitting between them. Per germline, CDR1 SGDLS and CDR2 YYNGEE. This CDR3 spans 14 amino acids.

The CDR3 region is CASSPRTGLNQPQHF. DNA of the CDR3: TGTGCCAGCTCACCCCGGACGGGTCTCAATCAGCCCCAGCATTTT. This chain connects TRBV18 to TRBJ1-5; unclear D gene. V lost 3 bases, J lost 3 bases, and 12 bases lay in between. There are 15 residues in the CDR3. Germline lookup yields CDR1 KGHSH and CDR2 LQKENI. Full variable domain (missing parts from reference TRBV18 and TRBJ1-5): NAGVMQNPRHLVRRRGQEARLRCSPMKGHSHVYWYRQLPEEGLKFMVYLQKENIIDESGMPKERFSAEFPKEGPSILRIQQVVRGDSAAYFCASSPRTGLNQPQHFGDGTRLSIL.

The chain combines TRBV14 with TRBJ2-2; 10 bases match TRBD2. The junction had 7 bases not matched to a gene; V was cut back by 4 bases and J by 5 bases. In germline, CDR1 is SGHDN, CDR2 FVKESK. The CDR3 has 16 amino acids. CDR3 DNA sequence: TGTGCCAGCAGCCCCGACCTAGCGGGAGTTACCGGGGAGCTGTTTTTT. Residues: CASSPDLAGVTGELFF.

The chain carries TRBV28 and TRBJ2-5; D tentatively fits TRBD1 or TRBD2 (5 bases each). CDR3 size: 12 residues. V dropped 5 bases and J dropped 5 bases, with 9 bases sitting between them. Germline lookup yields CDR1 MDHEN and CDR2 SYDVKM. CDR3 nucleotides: TGTGCCAGCAGTCAAGGGGAGGAGACCCAGTACTTC. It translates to CASSQGEETQYF.

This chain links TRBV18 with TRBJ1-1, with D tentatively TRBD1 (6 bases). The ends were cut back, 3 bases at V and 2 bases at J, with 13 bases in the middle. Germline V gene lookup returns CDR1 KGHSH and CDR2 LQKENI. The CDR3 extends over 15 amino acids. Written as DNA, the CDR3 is TGTGCCAGCTCACCGGGCCGACAGGTTAACACTGAAGCTTTCTTT. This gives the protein CASSPGRQVNTEAFF.

The CDR3: CASSISDRVNQPQHF. CDR3 in DNA: TGTGCCAGCAGTATCTCGGACAGGGTTAATCAGCCCCAGCATTTT. The chain recombines TRBV28 with TRBJ1-5; 8 bases align to TRBD1. Germline CDR1 is MDHEN and CDR2 is SYDVKM. The CDR3 sequence is 15 residues long. The trim removed 5 bases at V and 4 bases at J, leaving 7 bases unmatched.

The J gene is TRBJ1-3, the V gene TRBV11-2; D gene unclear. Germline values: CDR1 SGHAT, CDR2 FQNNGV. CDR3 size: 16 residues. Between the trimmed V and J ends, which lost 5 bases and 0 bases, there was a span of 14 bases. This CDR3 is CASSLRDANSGNTIYF. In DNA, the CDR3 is TGTGCCAGCAGCCTTAGGGATGCAAACTCTGGAAACACCATATATTTT.

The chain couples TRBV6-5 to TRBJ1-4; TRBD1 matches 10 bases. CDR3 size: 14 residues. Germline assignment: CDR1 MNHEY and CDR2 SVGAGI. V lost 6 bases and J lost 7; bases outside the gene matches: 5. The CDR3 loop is CASRRTGGTEKLFF. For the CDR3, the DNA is TGTGCCAGCAGGCGGACAGGGGGAACTGAAAAACTGTTTTTT.

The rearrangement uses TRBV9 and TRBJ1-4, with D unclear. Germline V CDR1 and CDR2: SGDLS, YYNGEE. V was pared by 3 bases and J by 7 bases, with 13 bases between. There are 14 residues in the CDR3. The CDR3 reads CASSADTLSEKLFF. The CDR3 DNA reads TGTGCCAGCAGCGCTGATACTTTGAGTGAAAAACTGTTTTTT.

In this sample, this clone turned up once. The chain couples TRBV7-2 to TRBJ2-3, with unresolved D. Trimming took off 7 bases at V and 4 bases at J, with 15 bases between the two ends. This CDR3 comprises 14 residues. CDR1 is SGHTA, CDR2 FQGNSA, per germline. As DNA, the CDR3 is TGTGCCAGCACCTACGGTGGGTTCGCAGATACGCAGTATTTT. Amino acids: CASTYGGFADTQYF.

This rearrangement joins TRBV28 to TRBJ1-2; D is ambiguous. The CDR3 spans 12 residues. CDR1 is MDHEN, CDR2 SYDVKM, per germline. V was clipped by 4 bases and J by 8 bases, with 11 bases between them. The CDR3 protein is CASSSGEEGYTF. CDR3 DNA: TGTGCCAGCAGTTCGGGTGAGGAGGGCTACACCTTC.

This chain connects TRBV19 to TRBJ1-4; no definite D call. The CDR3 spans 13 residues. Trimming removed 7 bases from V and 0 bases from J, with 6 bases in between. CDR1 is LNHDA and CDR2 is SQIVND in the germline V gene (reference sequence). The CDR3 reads CASTPATNEKLFF. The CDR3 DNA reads TGTGCCAGTACTCCAGCAACTAATGAAAAACTGTTTTTT.

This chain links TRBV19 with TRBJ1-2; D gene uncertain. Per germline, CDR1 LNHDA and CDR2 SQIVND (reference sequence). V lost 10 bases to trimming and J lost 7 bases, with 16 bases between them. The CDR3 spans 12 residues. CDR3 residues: CATDTPDGGYTF. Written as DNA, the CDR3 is TGTGCCACAGATACTCCCGACGGTGGCTACACCTTC.

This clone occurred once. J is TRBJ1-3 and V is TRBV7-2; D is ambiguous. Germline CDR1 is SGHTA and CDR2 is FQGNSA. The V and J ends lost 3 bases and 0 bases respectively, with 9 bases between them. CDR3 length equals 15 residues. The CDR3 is CASSLEESSGNTIYF. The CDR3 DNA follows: TGTGCCAGCAGCTTGGAGGAGAGCTCTGGAAACACCATATATTTT.

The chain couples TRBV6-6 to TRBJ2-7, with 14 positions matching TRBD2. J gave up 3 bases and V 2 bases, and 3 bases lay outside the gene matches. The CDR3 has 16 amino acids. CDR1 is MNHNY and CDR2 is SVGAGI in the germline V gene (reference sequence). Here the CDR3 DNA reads TGTGCCAGCAGTTACGGCGGGACTAGCGGGAGCTACGAGCAGTACTTC. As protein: CASSYGGTSGSYEQYF.